Shown below are 27 T cell receptor beta chains from a single sample sequenced in a study of T-cell memory formation after mild COVID-19. TCRdb redid the calling of the 5' RACE reads with MiXCR, one entry per CDR3 protein. This table has nearly 350,000 distinct CDR3 sequences, roughly 13% appearing once. The source material was PBMCs or a T cell subset sorted from them (not recorded which). Source of these receptors: a man younger than 35 who had mild COVID-19 (a few samples of this study predate the infection). Cell type and time point are not known.

The chain employs TRBV10-3 and TRBJ2-1; TRBD2 matches 11 bases. The CDR3 is 14 residues long. Germline CDR1 ENHRY, CDR2 SYGVKD. J lost 5 bases, V lost 4 bases, and 1 base had no gene match. Here the CDR3 reads CAISGGLADNEQFF. The CDR3 DNA is TGTGCCATCAGTGGGGGACTAGCGGACAATGAGCAGTTCTTC.

Only a few counts were recorded for this clonotype. V gene TRBV12-3 or TRBV12-4 combines with J gene TRBJ2-1; TRBD2 agrees at 9 bases. This CDR3 is built from 15 residues. Trimming at V came to 5 bases and at J to 9 bases, leaving 11 bases not matched to a gene. CDR3 coding DNA: TGTGCCAGCAGTCTAGGGACTAGCTGGGGTCTTGAGCAGTTCTTC. Its protein is CASSLGTSWGLEQFF.

This clonotype was seen more than once but under ten times. The V call is TRBV11-2, the J call TRBJ2-7, with D tentatively TRBD1 (5 bases). The CDR3 totals 16 residues. The V gene's germline CDR1 is SGHAT and CDR2 FQNNGV. Deletions cut 2 bases from V and 0 bases from J, with 14 bases between. CDR3 nucleotides: TGTGCCAGCAGCTTAACTTCAGGGTCCCCCTCCTACGAGCAGTACGTC. Amino acids: CASSLTSGSPSYEQYV.

The V call is TRBV27, the J call TRBJ2-3; 10 bases match TRBD2. V lost 6 bases and J lost 4; bases outside the gene matches: 7. Germline CDR1 and CDR2: MNHEY and SMNVEV (reference sequence). The CDR3 contains 15 residues. The DNA for the CDR3 is TGTGCCAGCAGAGCGGGGGGGGTTTCGGCAGATACGCAGTATTTT. It specifies CASRAGGVSADTQYF.

The chain employs TRBV9 and TRBJ2-1; 8 nucleotides agree with TRBD1. There are 15 residues in the CDR3. Germline CDR1 is SGDLS and CDR2 is YYNGEE. V was clipped by 0 bases and J by 6 bases; unmatched bases: 5. CDR3 loop: CASSVDGQGFNEQFF. The CDR3 nucleotides are TGTGCCAGCAGCGTAGACGGACAGGGATTCAATGAGCAGTTCTTC.

This clonotype turned up a few times. This rearrangement joins TRBV6-1 to TRBJ2-1; a weak D match, TRBD2 (5 bases). CDR1 MNHNS and CDR2 SASEGT come from the germline V gene. The CDR3 sequence is 12 residues long. Trimming took 1 base from V and 12 from J, leaving 10 bases between them. CDR3 sequence (DNA): TGTGCCAGCAGTGAAGTAAGGGAGAGGCAGTTCTTC. Translated, it gives CASSEVRERQFF.

This clonotype was counted only a few times. The V and J genes are TRBV7-2 and TRBJ2-7; possible D gene TRBD2, 5 bases. The CDR3 contains 14 residues. Trimming shortened V by 2 bases and J by 3 bases, and 11 bases separated the two germline ends. Germline V lookup: CDR1 SGHTA, CDR2 FQGNSA. For the CDR3, the DNA is TGTGCCAGCAGCTTACCGGGATTCGGCTACGAGCAGTACTTC. Encoded protein: CASSLPGFGYEQYF.

This clonotype was observed a few times. This chain connects TRBV7-2 to TRBJ1-6; D not certain. This CDR3 has 13 amino acids. The ends were cut back, 4 bases at V and 7 bases at J, with 8 bases in the middle. The germline V gene has CDR1 SGHTA and CDR2 FQGNSA. The CDR3 spells CASSSDTNSPLHF. For the CDR3, the DNA is TGTGCCAGCAGCTCAGACACAAATTCACCCCTCCACTTT.

The gene calls are TRBV4-3 and TRBJ2-1; D is possibly TRBD1 or TRBD2 (5 bases each). V lost 1 base and J 5 bases, leaving 21 bases between the germline ends. This CDR3 spans 18 amino acids. Germline lookup yields CDR1 LGHNA and CDR2 YSLEER. The DNA for the CDR3 is TGCGCCAGCAGCCAAGTCAAATTTGCGCGGCAGGGAGACAATGAGCAGTTCTTC. Encoded protein: CASSQVKFARQGDNEQFF.

A few counts support this clonotype. CDR3: CASRGTGAYEQYF. CDR3 sequence (DNA): TGTGCCAGTCGCGGGACAGGGGCCTACGAGCAGTACTTC. V gene TRBV7-9 combines with J gene TRBJ2-7; 10 bases agree with TRBD1. This CDR3 comprises 13 residues. V lost 9 bases to trimming and J lost 2 bases; unmatched junction nucleotides: 4. CDR1 is SEHNR and CDR2 is FQNEAQ in the germline V gene (reference sequence).

This clonotype has more than one count but fewer than ten. The chain combines TRBV6-1 with TRBJ2-2; 8 nucleotides agree with TRBD2. There are 14 residues in the CDR3. V gave up 8 bases and J gave up 7 bases; unmatched junction bases: 9. Germline CDR1 MNHNS, CDR2 SASEGT. The DNA for the CDR3 is TGTGCCAGCCCCGGGAGGGGAGGCGGCGGGGAGCTGTTTTTT. Its translation: CASPGRGGGGELFF.

This clonotype was counted only a few times. The genes are TRBV7-3 and TRBJ1-6; 7 nucleotides line up with TRBD1. V lost 5 bases to trimming and J lost 9 bases; unmatched junction nucleotides: 7. The CDR3 consists of 14 residues. Germline-derived CDR1 and CDR2 are SGHTA and FQGTGA. CDR3 protein: CASSRGTAGSPLHF. The CDR3 nucleotides read TGTGCCAGCAGCCGCGGGACAGCGGGTTCACCCCTCCACTTT.

The V and J genes are TRBV7-9 and TRBJ1-2; a possible D gene is TRBD1 (5 bases). The CDR3 runs to 12 residues. CDR1 and CDR2 (germline): SEHNR, FQNEAQ (reference sequence). V shed 7 bases and J shed 5 bases, with 11 bases lying between them. The CDR3 DNA follows: TGTGCCAGCACACAGGAGCTGTATGGCTACACCTTC. It translates to CASTQELYGYTF.

The J gene is TRBJ2-1, the V gene TRBV5-1; the D is unclear. V lost 1 base and J lost 8, with 7 bases in between. Germline lookup yields CDR1 SGHRS and CDR2 YFSETQ. This CDR3 region has 12 residues. For the CDR3, the DNA is TGCGCCAGCAGCTTGACAGTTGATGAGCAGTTCTTC. Translated, it gives CASSLTVDEQFF.

At least ten counts were recorded for this clonotype. The chain combines TRBV2 with TRBJ2-4; D could derive from TRBD1 or TRBD2 (5 bases each). The CDR3 contains 16 residues. CDR1 is SNHLY, CDR2 FYNNEI, per germline. The V gene lost 6 bases and the J gene lost 2 bases, with 17 bases spanning the gap. For the CDR3, the DNA is TGTGCCAGCAGGAGCGTCGGGGACCCCTCCAAAAACATTCAGTACTTC. Protein sequence: CASRSVGDPSKNIQYF.

V is TRBV6-2 or TRBV6-3 and J is TRBJ1-2; D gene uncertain. CDR1 MNHEY and CDR2 SVGEGT come from the germline V gene. With 7 bases removed from V and 8 bases from J, the gap between germline ends came to 17 bases. The CDR3 totals 13 residues. CDR3 in DNA: TGTGCCAGCACGCCGGAGGGCTCAATAGGCTACACCTTC. This gives the protein CASTPEGSIGYTF.

This clonotype came up a few times. The chain combines TRBV13 with TRBJ2-1, with TRBD1 matching 8 bases. Germline lookup yields CDR1 PRHDT and CDR2 FYEKMQ (reference sequence). Unmatched junction bases numbered 10, after V lost 4 bases and J lost 8 bases. The CDR3 consists of 15 residues. The CDR3 DNA is TGTGCCAGCAGCTCAACCGGACAGGGAAGGCATGAGCAGTTCTTC. This translates into CASSSTGQGRHEQFF.

DNA for the CDR3: TGTGCCAGCAGCCTAAGGCCGGGACAGGGTGACTATGGCTACACCTTC. Translating it yields CASSLRPGQGDYGYTF. The chain is built from TRBV7-2 and TRBJ1-2; 9 nucleotides match TRBD1. This CDR3 spans 16 amino acids. Looked up from germline, CDR1 is SGHTA and CDR2 is FQGNSA. J gave up 3 bases and V 5 bases, and 10 bases lay outside the gene matches.

This clonotype was observed a handful of times. The chain joins TRBV24-1 to TRBJ1-5; TRBD1 might be the D (5 bases). Germline V CDR1 and CDR2: KGHDR, SFDVKD. V was clipped by 8 bases and J by 0 bases, with 13 bases between them. This CDR3 is 15 amino acids long. CDR3 bases: TGTGCCACCAACGCGGGGCAATATAGCAATCAGCCCCAGCATTTT. Protein sequence: CATNAGQYSNQPQHF.

This clonotype came up a few times. The CDR3 reads CASSPDSGGYNEQFF. CDR3 bases: TGTGCCAGCAGCCCCGACAGTGGAGGCTACAATGAGCAGTTCTTC. This rearrangement joins TRBV7-6 to TRBJ2-1, with D perhaps given as TRBD1 or TRBD2 (5 bases each). Germline values: CDR1 SGHVS, CDR2 FNYEAQ. The CDR3 extends over 15 amino acids. V dropped 5 bases and J dropped 3 bases, with 14 bases sitting between them. Based on the CDR3 plus reference TRBV7-6 and TRBJ2-1, the full variable domain is GAGVSQSPRYKVTKRGQDVALRCDPISGHVSLYWYRQALGQGPEFLTYFNYEAQQDKSGLPNDRFSAERPEGSISTLTIQRTEQRDSAMYRCASSPDSGGYNEQFFGPGTRLTVL.

The genes are TRBV12-3 or TRBV12-4 and TRBJ1-2; D unclear. There are 14 residues in the CDR3. V was clipped by 3 bases and J by 5 bases, with 13 bases between them. CDR3 sequence: CASSFVRGGYGYTF. The CDR3 DNA reads as TGTGCCAGCAGTTTCGTCCGGGGTGGGTATGGCTACACCTTC.

The rearrangement links TRBV20-1 to TRBJ2-3; D gene uncertain. The CDR3 is 14 amino acids. Trimming stripped 6 bases from V and 1 base from J, with 14 bases between. Per germline, CDR1 DFQATT and CDR2 SNEGSKA (reference sequence). The CDR3 region has the DNA TGCAGTGCCCCGATCCAATTGGGCACAGATACGCAGTATTTT. Protein: CSAPIQLGTDTQYF.

This clonotype was counted only a few times. V is TRBV4-3 and J is TRBJ1-2, with a tentative D call TRBD1 (6 bases). Trimming pared 4 bases from V and 4 bases from J, leaving 19 bases between. The V gene's germline CDR1 is LGHNA and CDR2 YSLEER. This CDR3 spans 16 amino acids. The CDR3 bases are TGCGCCAGCAGCCGGAGTGGGGCTCAGGGGACCTATGGCTACACCTTC. Its protein is CASSRSGAQGTYGYTF.

This clonotype was found many times. The CDR3 nucleotides are TGTGCCAGCAGCCAAGTCACAGGCTCTGCTGAAGCTTTCTTT. It is translated as CASSQVTGSAEAFF. V usage is TRBV4-2 and J usage is TRBJ1-1; D may be TRBD1 (5 bases). Trimming cost V 1 base and J 6 bases, with 12 bases left between them. CDR1 and CDR2 from the germline V gene are LGHNA and YNFKEQ. The CDR3 loop spans 14 amino acids.

There are a few counts of this clonotype. The V call is TRBV7-9, the J call TRBJ2-7; TRBD1 matches at 8 bases. In germline, CDR1 is SEHNR, CDR2 FQNEAQ (reference sequence). V gave up 4 bases and J gave up 3 bases; unmatched junction bases: 5. The CDR3 is made up of 14 amino acids. The CDR3: CASSSPGQVYEQYV. In DNA form, the CDR3 reads TGTGCCAGCAGCTCCCCGGGACAGGTCTACGAGCAGTACGTC.

Only a few counts were recorded for this clonotype. CDR3 coding DNA: TGTGCCAGCGTGGGATCCTACACAGATACGCAGTATTTT. It codes for CASVGSYTDTQYF. The chain links TRBV6-5 to TRBJ2-3, with no clear D. CDR1 and CDR2 from the germline V gene are MNHEY and SVGAGI. Between the trimmed V and J ends, which lost 8 bases and 2 bases, there was a span of 11 bases. The length of the CDR3 is 13 residues.

The DNA of the CDR3 is TGCGCCAGCAGCCAATCCACAGGGGGCGCTAACTATGGCTACACCTTC. It yields the protein CASSQSTGGANYGYTF. The chain combines TRBV4-3 with TRBJ1-2, with 9 bases lining up with TRBD1. There are 16 residues in the CDR3. J gave up 0 bases and V 2 bases, and 4 bases lay outside the gene matches. Germline V gives CDR1 LGHNA, CDR2 YSLEER.